The 17 T cell receptor beta chains presented below share a single source sample, sequenced in a study of T cells after yellow fever vaccination. TCRdb processed the 5' RACE reads anew with MiXCR; each CDR3 protein has one entry. The table records approximately 90,000 distinct CDR3 sequences, roughly 5.2% of them present only once. The specimen was CD8+ T cells sorted from PBMCs, collected 10 days after the yellow fever booster vaccination. The receptors were gathered from a man aged 18-30 years who received the YFV17D yellow fever vaccine.

This clonotype was counted at least ten times. The V gene is TRBV29-1, the J gene TRBJ2-2; the D is unclear. V lost 6 bases, J lost 1 base, and 6 bases lay in between. From germline, CDR1 is SQVTM and CDR2 ANQGSEA. This CDR3 is 12 amino acids long. The CDR3 spells CSVNLNTGELFF. The CDR3 nucleotides are TGCAGCGTCAACTTGAACACCGGGGAGCTGTTTTTT.

There are a few counts of this clonotype. V is TRBV7-9 and J is TRBJ2-3; D call uncertain. The CDR3 runs 14 residues. The V end was cut by 5 bases, the J end by 6 bases, with 15 bases between. The germline gives CDR1 SEHNR, CDR2 FQNEAQ (reference sequence). The CDR3 spells CASSRPLISDTQYF. CDR3 sequence (DNA): TGTGCCAGCAGCCGTCCCCTGATATCGGATACGCAGTATTTT.

This clonotype appeared a few times. The chain recombines TRBV12-3 or TRBV12-4 with TRBJ2-7; D is undetermined. CDR3 size: 13 residues. The V end lost 7 bases, the J end lost 1 base, and 11 bases lay between the germline ends. The CDR3 here is CASTHAGSYEQYF. The CDR3 DNA is TGTGCCAGCACCCACGCCGGTTCCTACGAGCAGTACTTC.

The sample holds a few counts of this clonotype. This rearrangement joins TRBV20-1 to TRBJ2-3; D remains unclear. V was clipped by 1 base and J by 6 bases, with 5 bases between them. Germline V gene lookup returns CDR1 DFQATT and CDR2 SNEGSKA (reference sequence). This CDR3 is 11 amino acids long. DNA for the CDR3: TGCAGTGCTAGAGTAGGTGATACGCAGTATTTT. Protein: CSARVGDTQYF.

The genes are TRBV5-1 and TRBJ2-3; either TRBD1 or TRBD2 may supply D (6 bases each). From germline, CDR1 is SGHRS and CDR2 YFSETQ. Trimming took 0 bases from V and 2 from J, leaving 13 bases between them. The CDR3 loop spans 16 amino acids. The chain's CDR3 is CASSLAGARNTDTQYF. The DNA for the CDR3 is TGCGCCAGCAGCTTGGCGGGGGCGCGAAACACAGATACGCAGTATTTT.

The chain carries TRBV5-4 and TRBJ2-7; 12 nucleotides line up with TRBD2. After removal of 0 bases from V and 3 bases from J, the junction contained 4 bases not matched to a gene. Germline V lookup: CDR1 SGHNT, CDR2 YYREEE (reference sequence). The CDR3 covers 16 residues. DNA for the CDR3: TGTGCCAGCAGCTTGGGAGGACTAGCGGGGAACTACGAGCAGTACGTC. Its protein is CASSLGGLAGNYEQYV.

This clonotype was recorded a few times. The genes are TRBV29-1 and TRBJ2-1; D perhaps matches TRBD1 (6 bases). The germline V gene has CDR1 SQVTM and CDR2 ANQGSEA. Trimming took off 3 bases at V and 5 bases at J, with 26 bases between the two ends. The CDR3 runs to 18 residues. The CDR3 here is CSVEGPKYPWTANNEQFF. The CDR3 bases are TGCAGCGTTGAGGGTCCCAAATATCCATGGACAGCCAACAATGAGCAGTTCTTC.

The genes are TRBV5-4 and TRBJ2-7; 7 bases are a match to TRBD2. The V segment lost 1 base and the J segment 5 bases; nucleotides outside the gene matches: 9. Germline V CDR1 and CDR2: SGHNT, YYREEE (reference sequence). CDR3 length equals 15 residues. The CDR3 nucleotides are TGTGCCAGCAGCTTGTGGCCGGGGGGTTCTGACGAGCAGTACTTC. Translating it yields CASSLWPGGSDEQYF.

This clonotype showed up many times. The V gene is TRBV11-2, the J gene TRBJ2-1; 12 bases map to TRBD2. The CDR3 has 15 amino acids. Germline V gives CDR1 SGHAT, CDR2 FQNNGV. V lost 5 bases to trimming and J lost 6 bases; unmatched junction nucleotides: 5. DNA of the CDR3: TGTGCCAGCAGCCCCGGGACTAGCGGGCTCAATGAGCAGTTCTTC. Its protein is CASSPGTSGLNEQFF.

The chain combines TRBV5-1 with TRBJ1-1; D is possibly TRBD1 (6 bases). Germline loops: CDR1 SGHRS, CDR2 YFSETQ. This CDR3 is 14 amino acids long. The V and J ends lost 0 bases and 4 bases respectively, with 10 bases between them. The CDR3 DNA reads as TGCGCCAGCAGCTTGGCAGGGGTCGCCACTGAAGCTTTCTTT. Protein product: CASSLAGVATEAFF.

The genes are TRBV4-3 and TRBJ1-2; the D is unclear. Germline CDR1 reads LGHNA; CDR2 reads YSLEER. V gave up 2 bases and J gave up 2 bases, with 12 bases separating them. CDR3 length: 15 amino acids. The CDR3 DNA reads TGCGCCAGCAGCCAATTTATGGATTCGAACTATGGCTACACCTTC. Its translation is CASSQFMDSNYGYTF.

The gene calls are TRBV20-1 and TRBJ1-2, with 7 bases matching TRBD1. With 0 bases clipped from V and 9 bases from J, the junction kept 16 bases outside the gene matches. The CDR3 covers 16 residues. The V gene's germline CDR1 is DFQATT and CDR2 SNEGSKA (reference sequence). DNA for the CDR3: TGCAGTGCTAGAGATAATCCAGCGCAGACAGGGTGGAGCTACACCTTC. This encodes CSARDNPAQTGWSYTF.

Details on this clonotype: This may stem from a read error, because a much larger clone lies one nucleotide away. The chain joins TRBV7-6 to TRBJ2-1; D call uncertain. The CDR3 extends over 11 amino acids. The germline V gene has CDR1 SGHVS and CDR2 FNYEAQ. The V end was cut by 3 bases, the J end by 10 bases, with 7 bases between. The DNA of the CDR3 is TGTGCCAGCAGCTTTGTGTCCGAGCAGTTCTTC. Amino acid sequence: CASSFVSEQFF.

This clonotype was seen more than once but under ten times. The chain uses TRBV7-9 and TRBJ2-2; tentatively, D is TRBD1 (5 bases). The CDR3 loop spans 16 amino acids. Germline values: CDR1 SEHNR, CDR2 FQNEAQ (reference sequence). Trimming pared 1 base from V and 2 bases from J, leaving 11 bases between. CDR3 nucleotides: TGTGCCAGCAGCTTAGAAGGCAGGGCAAACACCGGGGAGCTGTTTTTT. Translating it yields CASSLEGRANTGELFF.

This clonotype turned up a few times. This rearrangement joins TRBV5-4 to TRBJ2-5; 10 positions agree with TRBD2. After removal of 3 bases from V and 3 bases from J, the junction contained 8 bases not matched to a gene. Germline values: CDR1 SGHNT, CDR2 YYREEE (reference sequence). The CDR3 is 16 residues long. The CDR3 DNA reads as TGTGCCAGCAGCTCGGACAGCGGGGGGGATGAAGAGACCCAGTACTTC. This encodes CASSSDSGGDEETQYF.

This rearrangement joins TRBV28 to TRBJ2-5; D ambiguous. Between the trimmed V and J ends, which lost 5 bases and 3 bases, there was a span of 10 bases. The V gene's germline CDR1 is MDHEN and CDR2 SYDVKM. The CDR3 is 13 amino acids. As DNA, the CDR3 is TGTGCCAGCAGTGACGGGTCCAAAGAGACCCAGTACTTC. Residues: CASSDGSKETQYF.

This chain connects TRBV10-3 to TRBJ2-7; D possibly uses TRBD1 or TRBD2 (5 bases each). This CDR3 spans 14 amino acids. The germline CDR1 and CDR2 sequences are ENHRY and SYGVKD. With 6 bases removed from V and 3 bases from J, the gap between germline ends came to 15 bases. The DNA of the CDR3 is TGTGCCATCAGCATATCGCAGGGAGACTACGAGCAGTACGTC. It encodes CAISISQGDYEQYV.